This is a list of T cell receptor beta chains from one sample in a study of shared clonotypes between healthy human individuals. Assay: immunoSEQ multiplex PCR; the TCRdb copy retains only in-frame clones and omits some. This table has roughly 2.5 million clones, just over 90% appearing once. Sequences were obtained from naive CD4+ T cells sorted from blood. These receptors all stem from a man between 18 and 29 years old in good health. The CDR3 runs from the conserved cysteine through the conserved F or W. Each record gives: V gene, clone size, J gene, D gene, CDR3 protein, CDR3 DNA. The D gene is left open where the match is weak. Size is omitted from some rows. Given values are once, few, many or a class for expanded clones.

>TRBV27|-|TRBJ2-7|TRBD2
CASSSRTSGIISYEQYF
TGTGCCAGCAGTTCCAGGACTAGCGGGATAATCTCCTACGAGCAGTACTTC
>TRBV5-1|few|TRBJ1-6|TRBD1
CASSFTGGEASPLHF
TGCGCCAGCAGCTTTACAGGGGGCGAAGCCTCACCCCTCCACTTT
>TRBV7-2|-|TRBJ1-1|-
CASSLRGNTEAFF
TGTGCCAGCAGCTTAAGGGGCAACACTGAAGCTTTCTTT
>TRBV7-2|few|TRBJ1-5|-
CASSLERTANQPQHF
TGTGCCAGCAGCTTAGAGCGGACAGCTAATCAGCCCCAGCATTTT
>TRBV6-5|-|TRBJ2-2|-
CANMVELNTGELFF
TGTGCCAACATGGTAGAACTGAACACCGGGGAGCTGTTTTTT
>TRBV28|-|TRBJ1-5|TRBD1
CASSSRDRWSNQPQHF
TGTGCCAGCAGTTCCCGGGACAGGTGGAGCAATCAGCCCCAGCATTTT
>TRBV30|-|TRBJ1-4|-
CAWGVRVVPTNEKLFF
TGTGCCTGGGGTGTTAGGGTGGTGCCGACTAATGAAAAACTGTTTTTT
>TRBV19|-|TRBJ2-4|TRBD1
CASSRILWDSKVQYF
TGTGCCAGTAGTAGGATATTGTGGGACAGTAAGGTTCAGTACTTC
>TRBV6-5|-|TRBJ1-6|-
CASSYGRGAANSPLHF
TGTGCCAGCAGTTACGGTAGAGGGGCGGCCAATTCACCCCTCCACTTT
>TRBV19|-|TRBJ2-3|TRBD2
CASRPSGGAADTQYF
TGTGCCAGTAGACCTAGCGGGGGGGCCGCAGATACGCAGTATTTT
>TRBV11-2|-|TRBJ2-5|TRBD2
CASSLGDPGLALKTQYF
TGTGCCAGCAGCTTAGGGGACCCGGGACTAGCGTTGAAGACCCAGTACTTC
>TRBV4-1|-|TRBJ2-7|-
CASSQVIARRTFSSYEQYF
TGCGCCAGCAGCCAAGTAATTGCCAGGCGAACCTTCAGCTCCTACGAGCAGTACTTC
>TRBV6-6|-|TRBJ2-7|TRBD1
CASSLDRRMQYF
TGTGCCAGCAGCCTGGACAGGCGCATGCAGTACTTC
>TRBV19|-|TRBJ2-7|TRBD1
CASSIDRGRFNEQYF
TGTGCCAGTAGTATAGACAGGGGGCGCTTCAACGAGCAGTACTTC
>TRBV25-1|-|TRBJ2-5|-
CASSPYQETQYF
TGTGCCAGCAGTCCGTACCAAGAGACCCAGTACTTC
>TRBV7-8|-|TRBJ1-5|-
CASSPLADRFNQPQHF
TGTGCCAGCAGCCCCCTAGCGGACAGATTCAATCAGCCCCAGCATTTT
>TRBV9|-|TRBJ2-5|TRBD2
CASSPGGGGPQETQYF
TGTGCCAGCAGCCCGGGGGGCGGGGGGCCCCAAGAGACCCAGTACTTC
>TRBV7-2|-|TRBJ1-5|-
CASSLTLQSNQPQHF
TGTGCCAGCAGCTTAACCTTACAGAGCAATCAGCCCCAGCATTTT
>TRBV6-4|-|TRBJ2-3|-
CASRADGGLDTQYF
TGTGCCAGCAGAGCGGACGGGGGCTTGGATACGCAGTATTTT
>TRBV10-3|-|TRBJ2-1|-
CAISEEGNEQFF
TGTGCCATCAGTGAGGAGGGTAATGAGCAGTTCTTC
>TRBV28|-|TRBJ2-5|TRBD1
CASSLTGQGGQETQYF
TGTGCCAGCAGTTTAACGGGACAGGGCGGCCAAGAGACCCAGTACTTC
>TRBV5-1|-|TRBJ1-3|TRBD1
CASSATGKAGNTIYF
TGCGCCAGCAGTGCGACAGGGAAGGCTGGAAACACCATATATTTT
>TRBV5-4|once|TRBJ1-3|-
CASSSGGGQSSGNTIYF
TGTGCCAGCAGCTCGGGAGGGGGACAATCCTCTGGAAACACCATATATTTT
>TRBV18|-|TRBJ2-2|-
CAGSPRAGPWELFF
TGTGCCGGCTCACCACGCGCAGGGCCTTGGGAGCTGTTTTTT
>TRBV7-3|-|TRBJ1-1|TRBD1
CASSPDRGGEAFF
TGTGCCAGCAGCCCCGACAGGGGTGGTGAAGCTTTCTTT
>TRBV6-1|-|TRBJ2-3|-
CASSELWRRPDTQYF
TGTGCCAGCAGTGAATTGTGGCGGCGTCCAGATACGCAGTATTTT
>TRBV6-1|-|TRBJ2-7|TRBD1
CASREGTGGYEQYF
TGTGCCAGCAGGGAAGGGACAGGGGGCTACGAGCAGTACTTC
>TRBV11-2|-|TRBJ2-1|TRBD2
CASSLGTSGGDYYEQFF
TGTGCCAGCAGCTTAGGGACTAGCGGGGGGGACTACTATGAGCAGTTCTTC
>TRBV27|-|TRBJ2-3|TRBD2
CASRPSGGASDTQYF
TGTGCCAGCAGGCCTAGCGGGGGGGCCTCAGATACGCAGTATTTT
>TRBV19|-|TRBJ1-2|-
CASSPFGQGGYTF
TGTGCCAGTAGTCCCTTTGGCCAAGGGGGCTACACCTTC
>TRBV7-9|-|TRBJ1-1|-
CASSLAPGVNTEAFF
TGTGCCAGCAGCTTAGCCCCAGGGGTGAACACTGAAGCTTTCTTT
>TRBV28|-|TRBJ2-1|TRBD2
CASTPAGDYNEQFF
TGTGCCAGCACCCCAGCGGGAGACTACAATGAGCAGTTCTTC
>TRBV5-1|-|TRBJ2-3|-
CASSANGGHSTDTQYF
TGCGCCAGCAGCGCCAACGGAGGCCACTCCACAGATACGCAGTATTTT
>TRBV18|-|TRBJ2-7|TRBD1
CASSPVQGAGEQYF
TGTGCCAGCTCCCCAGTACAGGGGGCCGGCGAGCAGTACTTC
>TRBV7-8|-|TRBJ2-7|-
CASSLIFGRAAYEQYF
TGTGCCAGCAGCTTAATATTCGGCAGGGCGGCCTACGAGCAGTACTTC
>TRBV30|-|TRBJ2-1|-
CAWGSYDEQFF
TGTGCCTGGGGGTCTTATGATGAGCAGTTCTTC
>TRBV5-1|-|TRBJ1-1|-
CASSLSGKGTEAFF
TGCGCCAGCAGCTTGTCGGGGAAGGGAACTGAAGCTTTCTTT
>TRBV30|-|TRBJ2-1|TRBD2
CAWSNSRIATSGRAYNEQFF
TGTGCCTGGAGTAACTCCCGAATAGCAACTAGCGGGAGGGCCTACAATGAGCAGTTCTTC
>TRBV5-8|-|TRBJ1-2|-
CASSLGRSLYGYTF
TGTGCCAGCAGCTTGGGACGGTCACTCTATGGCTACACCTTC
>TRBV6-1|-|TRBJ2-1|-
CASSAPGLGGEQFF
TGTGCCAGCAGCGCCCCGGGACTAGGGGGCGAGCAGTTCTTC
>TRBV10-3|-|TRBJ2-5|-
CAISESNNLETQYF
TGTGCCATCAGTGAGTCGAATAATCTTGAGACCCAGTACTTC
>TRBV5-6|-|TRBJ2-7|TRBD2
CASWSSREAPTRYPEQYF
TGTGCCAGCTGGTCGAGTCGGGAGGCTCCTACGAGGTATCCCGAGCAGTACTTC
>TRBV7-2|-|TRBJ2-3|-
CASSPRGVGTDTQYF
TGTGCCAGCAGCCCTAGGGGGGTTGGGACAGATACGCAGTATTTT
>TRBV29-1|-|TRBJ2-7|-
CSVEFLAEQYF
TGCAGCGTTGAGTTTCTAGCGGAGCAGTACTTC
>TRBV6-5|-|TRBJ2-7|TRBD2
CAGGAGGNGEQYF
TGTGCCGGGGGAGCGGGAGGGAATGGGGAGCAGTACTTC
>TRBV7-6|-|TRBJ2-7|-
CASSWVGGSYEQYF
TGTGCCAGCAGCTGGGTTGGGGGCTCCTACGAGCAGTACTTC
>TRBV5-1|-|TRBJ2-5|-
CASSLGPQETQYF
TGCGCCAGCAGCCTGGGCCCGCAAGAGACCCAGTACTTC
>TRBV29-1|-|TRBJ2-3|-
CSAPLAGSPDTQYF
TGCAGCGCCCCTCTAGCTGGCAGTCCAGATACGCAGTATTTT
>TRBV19|-|TRBJ1-2|TRBD1
CASSADRGPGYTF
TGTGCCAGTAGTGCTGACAGGGGGCCTGGCTACACCTTC
>TRBV7-8|-|TRBJ2-7|-
CASSIQLGKGYEQYF
TGTGCCAGCAGCATTCAGCTCGGAAAGGGCTACGAGCAGTACTTC